The rows below give T cell receptor beta chains drawn from one sample of a study of shared clonotypes between healthy human individuals. The repertoire was sequenced with immunoSEQ multiplex PCR; TCRdb's copy has only in-frame clones and lacks some. The top ten clones hold around 0.11% of a sample with about 600,000 clones, roughly 95% of them seen once. The sample comprised naive CD8+ T cells sorted from blood. The receptors come from a woman aged 25 to 39 in good health. Each CDR3 is given without its conserved first and last residue. Clone size, where shown, is once, few, many, or a class for clones that have expanded.

cdr3_aa: AREVGGRGSAEQF
clone_size: -
v_call: TRBV6-4

cdr3_aa: ASSAGTSSNEQF
clone_size: -
v_call: TRBV18

cdr3_aa: ASSERGGLETQY
clone_size: -
v_call: TRBV2

cdr3_aa: ASSTDRASSYEQY
clone_size: -
v_call: TRBV7-9

cdr3_aa: ASSAETAQETQY
clone_size: -
v_call: TRBV6-5

cdr3_aa: ASSPSRLANQETQY
clone_size: -
v_call: TRBV18

cdr3_aa: ASTQSTGSHEQY
clone_size: -
v_call: TRBV2

cdr3_aa: ASSVGLAGPQETQY
clone_size: once
v_call: TRBV5-1

cdr3_aa: ASSLGQPNEAF
clone_size: -
v_call: TRBV5-6

cdr3_aa: ASRRDGHYEQY
clone_size: -
v_call: TRBV7-9

cdr3_aa: ASSSGTGGVQY
clone_size: -
v_call: TRBV2

cdr3_aa: ASSERGAVQADTQY
clone_size: once
v_call: TRBV9

cdr3_aa: ASSPVYKGQTEAF
clone_size: -
v_call: TRBV19

cdr3_aa: SVNRGQGMTSPLH
clone_size: -
v_call: TRBV29-1

cdr3_aa: ASSSGQTNEKLF
clone_size: -
v_call: TRBV13

cdr3_aa: SASPTYEQY
clone_size: -
v_call: TRBV20-1

cdr3_aa: ASSDLSTVSTEAF
clone_size: -
v_call: TRBV11-2

cdr3_aa: ASSVGTGVAYEQY
clone_size: -
v_call: TRBV9

cdr3_aa: ASSFGLASSYEQY
clone_size: -
v_call: TRBV5-5

cdr3_aa: ASSLVREDNEQF
clone_size: -
v_call: TRBV28

cdr3_aa: SVEVGPTGGYT
clone_size: -
v_call: TRBV29-1

cdr3_aa: ASSSDRRRVNEQF
clone_size: -
v_call: TRBV7-8

cdr3_aa: ASSPTRGSYNEQF
clone_size: -
v_call: TRBV6-1

cdr3_aa: ASSEYFQGGQETQY
clone_size: -
v_call: TRBV6-1

cdr3_aa: ASSVTDRGLDGYT
clone_size: -
v_call: TRBV6-1

cdr3_aa: ASAIQGNTEAF
clone_size: -
v_call: TRBV5-1

cdr3_aa: ASSLADREPSYEQY
clone_size: once
v_call: TRBV5-1

cdr3_aa: ASSQTAGPTRIYEQY
clone_size: once
v_call: TRBV4-1

cdr3_aa: ASSYEASKNYGYT
clone_size: -
v_call: TRBV6-5

cdr3_aa: ASSSSVRFQNEQF
clone_size: once
v_call: TRBV7-9

cdr3_aa: ASRGLAGQSSYNEQF
clone_size: -
v_call: TRBV2

cdr3_aa: ATSRATIRNQPQH
clone_size: -
v_call: TRBV15

cdr3_aa: ASSEFLGTGSFGANVLT
clone_size: -
v_call: TRBV2

cdr3_aa: ATSPSGTGVYGYT
clone_size: -
v_call: TRBV15

cdr3_aa: ASSLDRLTFSGANVLT
clone_size: -
v_call: TRBV5-1

cdr3_aa: ASSQDQFFTDTQY
clone_size: -
v_call: TRBV14

cdr3_aa: ASSIALNSNQPQH
clone_size: -
v_call: TRBV28

cdr3_aa: ASSIGQGIYEQY
clone_size: few
v_call: TRBV19

cdr3_aa: ASSGSFEDEQY
clone_size: -
v_call: TRBV6-5